This T cell receptor (beta chain) appears in the sequencing data of a study of blood T cells in healthy people across ages. Study-wide findings and caveats: Lack of knowledge of donor CMV status possibly confounded expanded clonotype changes. Per million T cells, the diversity of TCR beta decreased roughly linearly as age advanced.

Notes on this clonotype: Its antigen is not identified.

Next came a second PCR, run for about 6 to 12 cycles, which used a sample-barcoded 5' primer along with a J-beta primer mix. TCRdb processed the 5' RACE reads anew with MiXCR; each CDR3 protein has one entry. The table lists over a million distinct CDR3 sequences, about 43% of them singletons. The V gene's germline CDR1 is MGHDK and CDR2 SYGVNS. The CDR3 length is 13 residues. This TCR derives from a young woman in good health. V is TRBV25-1 and J is TRBJ2-4; TRBD1 matches 8 bases. The end of the DNA fits TRBJ2-7 better, so the J call may be wrong. Source material: blood. This CDR3 reads CASVQGARDEQYF. CDR3 nucleotide sequence: TGTGCCAGCGTTCAGGGGGCACGCGACGAGCAGTACTTC.